What follows is one TCR beta chain and its context. The target antigen is unknown. The data stem from a study of PD-1 blockade in classical Hodgkin lymphoma. At the level of the study: Each patient was given nivolumab 3 mg/kg through a vein every 2 weeks.

Trimming took off 5 bases at V and 3 bases at J, with 7 bases between the two ends. Germline CDR1 and CDR2: SQVTM and ANQGSEA. The CDR3 loop spans 11 amino acids. Findings and caveats of the study: Reports described newly diagnosed patients as having lower baseline TCR diversity than healthy donors. Baseline diversity was lower in partial responders and progressors than complete responders. By C4D1, CD4+ diversity increased significantly, especially in complete responders.

No patient escaped relapse after autologous stem cell transplantation, and brentuximab vedotin exposure varied. The protocol was immunoSEQ multiplex PCR, while the TCRdb copy is restricted to in-frame clones and leaves out a portion. The repertoire includes around 28,000 clones, around four fifths of them detected once, and 21% sits in the top ten. The source was peripheral blood mononuclear cells (PBMCs), collected before the second cycle of nivolumab. This sequence joins TRBV29-1 and TRBJ1-2, with D possibly being TRBD1 (5 bases). This TCR came from a human donor with classical Hodgkin lymphoma. CDR3 protein: CSVRTYYGYTF. Written as DNA, the CDR3 is TGCAGCGTTAGGACATACTATGGCTACACCTTC.